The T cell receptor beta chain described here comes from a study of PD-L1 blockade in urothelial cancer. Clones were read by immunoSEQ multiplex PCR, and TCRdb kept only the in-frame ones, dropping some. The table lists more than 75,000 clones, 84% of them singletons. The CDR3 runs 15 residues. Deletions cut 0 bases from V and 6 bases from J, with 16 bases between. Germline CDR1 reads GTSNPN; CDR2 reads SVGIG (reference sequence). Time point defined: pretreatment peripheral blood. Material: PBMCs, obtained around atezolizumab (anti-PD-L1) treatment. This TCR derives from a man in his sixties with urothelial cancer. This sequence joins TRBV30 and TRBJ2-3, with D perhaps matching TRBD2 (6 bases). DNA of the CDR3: TGTGCCTGGAGTGTAGGGTCAGGGAGGCAGGATACGCAGTATTTT. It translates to CAWSVGSGRQDTQYF.